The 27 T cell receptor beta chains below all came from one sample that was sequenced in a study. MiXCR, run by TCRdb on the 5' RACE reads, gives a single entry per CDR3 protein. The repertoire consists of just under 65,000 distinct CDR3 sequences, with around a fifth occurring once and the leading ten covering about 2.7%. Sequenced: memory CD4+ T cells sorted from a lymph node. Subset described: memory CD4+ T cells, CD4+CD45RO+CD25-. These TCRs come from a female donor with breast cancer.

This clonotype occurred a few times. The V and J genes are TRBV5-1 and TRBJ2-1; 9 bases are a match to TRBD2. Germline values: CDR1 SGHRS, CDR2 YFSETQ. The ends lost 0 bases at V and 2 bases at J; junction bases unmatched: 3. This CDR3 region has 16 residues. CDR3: CASSLESSGAYNEQFF. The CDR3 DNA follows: TGCGCCAGCAGCTTGGAGTCTAGCGGGGCCTACAATGAGCAGTTCTTC.

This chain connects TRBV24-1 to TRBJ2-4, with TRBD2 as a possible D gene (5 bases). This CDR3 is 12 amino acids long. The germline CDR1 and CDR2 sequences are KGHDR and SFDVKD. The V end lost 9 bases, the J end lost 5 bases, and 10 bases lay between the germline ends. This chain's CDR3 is CATLQRQNIQYF. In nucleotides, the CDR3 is TGTGCCACCTTACAGCGGCAAAACATTCAGTACTTC.

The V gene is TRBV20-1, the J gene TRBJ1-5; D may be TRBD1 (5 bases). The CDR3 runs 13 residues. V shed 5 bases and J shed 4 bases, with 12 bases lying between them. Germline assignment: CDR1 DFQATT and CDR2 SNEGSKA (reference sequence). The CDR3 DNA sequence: TGCAGTGCTCTTAGACAGCATAATCAGCCCCAGCATTTT. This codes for CSALRQHNQPQHF.

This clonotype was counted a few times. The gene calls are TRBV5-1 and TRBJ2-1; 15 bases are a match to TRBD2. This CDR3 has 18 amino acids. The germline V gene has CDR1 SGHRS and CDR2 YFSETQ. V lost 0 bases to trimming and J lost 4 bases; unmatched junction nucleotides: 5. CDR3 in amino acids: CASSLGLGLAGGYNEQFF. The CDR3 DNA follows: TGCGCCAGCAGCTTGGGTCTAGGACTAGCGGGAGGGTACAATGAGCAGTTCTTC.

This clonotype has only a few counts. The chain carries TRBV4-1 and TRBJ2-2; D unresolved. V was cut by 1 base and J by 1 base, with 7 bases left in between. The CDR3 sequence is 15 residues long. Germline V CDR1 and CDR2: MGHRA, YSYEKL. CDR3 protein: CASSQGTVNTGELFF. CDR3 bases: TGCGCCAGCAGCCAAGGTACAGTGAACACCGGGGAGCTGTTTTTT.

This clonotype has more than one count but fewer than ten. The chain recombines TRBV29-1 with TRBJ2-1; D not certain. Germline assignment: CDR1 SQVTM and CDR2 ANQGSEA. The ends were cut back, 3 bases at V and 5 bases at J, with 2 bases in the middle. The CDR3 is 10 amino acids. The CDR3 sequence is CSVDNNEQFF. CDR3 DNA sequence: TGCAGCGTTGACAACAATGAGCAGTTCTTC.

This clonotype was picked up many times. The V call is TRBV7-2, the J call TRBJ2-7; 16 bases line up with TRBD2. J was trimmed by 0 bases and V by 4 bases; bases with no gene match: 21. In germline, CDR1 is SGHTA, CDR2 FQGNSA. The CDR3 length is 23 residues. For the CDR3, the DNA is TGTGCCAGCAGCTCGTCCGGTGATAGGGGGACTAGCGGGGGGGTTTTCCCCTCCTACGAGCAGTACTTC. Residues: CASSSSGDRGTSGGVFPSYEQYF.

DNA for the CDR3: TGTGCCAGCAGCCAACTCTCCGGGACTAGCGGGAGGACCCAGTACTTC. Amino acid sequence: CASSQLSGTSGRTQYF. The chain carries TRBV7-2 and TRBJ2-5, with 14 bases matching TRBD2. After removal of 5 bases from V and 7 bases from J, the junction contained 9 bases not matched to a gene. The CDR3 sequence is 16 residues long. The germline V gene has CDR1 SGHTA and CDR2 FQGNSA.

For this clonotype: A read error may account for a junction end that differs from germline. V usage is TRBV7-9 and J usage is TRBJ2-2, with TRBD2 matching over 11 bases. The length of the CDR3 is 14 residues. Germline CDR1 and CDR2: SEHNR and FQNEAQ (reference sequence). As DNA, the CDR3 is TGTGCCAGCCGGTTGGGACTAGCGGCCGGGGAGCTGTTCTTT. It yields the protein CASRLGLAAGELFF.

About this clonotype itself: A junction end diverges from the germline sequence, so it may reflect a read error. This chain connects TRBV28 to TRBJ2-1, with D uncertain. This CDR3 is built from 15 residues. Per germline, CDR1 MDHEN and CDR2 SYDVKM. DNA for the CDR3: TGTGCCAGCAGTAGACTCCCAGTCTCCTACAAGGAGCAGTTCTTC. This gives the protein CASSRLPVSYKEQFF.

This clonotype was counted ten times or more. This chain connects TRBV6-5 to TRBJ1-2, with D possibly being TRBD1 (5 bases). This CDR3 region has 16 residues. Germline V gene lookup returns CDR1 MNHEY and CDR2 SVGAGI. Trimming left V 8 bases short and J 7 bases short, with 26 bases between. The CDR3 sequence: CASHGVGTLEHSGYTF. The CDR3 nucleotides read TGTGCCAGCCACGGCGTCGGGACCTTAGAACATAGTGGCTACACCTTC.

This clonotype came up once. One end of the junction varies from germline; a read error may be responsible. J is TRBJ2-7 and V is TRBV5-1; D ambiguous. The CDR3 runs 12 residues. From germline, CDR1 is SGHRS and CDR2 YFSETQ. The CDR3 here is CASNLWQNEQYF. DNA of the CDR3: TGCGCCAGCAACTTGTGGCAGAACGAGCAGTACTTC. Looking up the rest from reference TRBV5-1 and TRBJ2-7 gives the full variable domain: KAGVTQTPRYLIKTRGQQVTLSCSPISGHRSVSWYQQTPGQGLQFLFEYFSETQRNKGNFPGRFSGRQFSNSRSEMNVSTLELGDSALYLCASNLWQNEQYFGPGTRLTVT.

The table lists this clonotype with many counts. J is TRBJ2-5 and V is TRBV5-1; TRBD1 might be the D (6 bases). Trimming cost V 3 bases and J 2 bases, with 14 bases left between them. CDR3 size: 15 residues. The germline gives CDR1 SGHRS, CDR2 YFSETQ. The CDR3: CASSSGQGGQETQYF. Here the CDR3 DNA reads TGCGCCAGCAGCTCTGGACAAGGGGGTCAAGAGACCCAGTACTTC.

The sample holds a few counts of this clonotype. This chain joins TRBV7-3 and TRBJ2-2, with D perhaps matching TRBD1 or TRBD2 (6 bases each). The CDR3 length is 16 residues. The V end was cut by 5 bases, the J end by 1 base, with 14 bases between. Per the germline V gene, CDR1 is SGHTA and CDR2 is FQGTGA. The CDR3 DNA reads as TGTGCCAGCAGCCCACCTGGGGGGCAGAACACCGGGGAGCTGTTTTTT. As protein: CASSPPGGQNTGELFF. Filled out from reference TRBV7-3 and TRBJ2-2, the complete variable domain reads GAGVSQTPSNKVTEKGKYVELRCDPISGHTALYWYRQSLGQGPEFLIYFQGTGAADDSGLPNDRFFAVRPEGSVSTLKIQRTERGDSAVYLCASSPPGGQNTGELFFGEGSRLTVL.

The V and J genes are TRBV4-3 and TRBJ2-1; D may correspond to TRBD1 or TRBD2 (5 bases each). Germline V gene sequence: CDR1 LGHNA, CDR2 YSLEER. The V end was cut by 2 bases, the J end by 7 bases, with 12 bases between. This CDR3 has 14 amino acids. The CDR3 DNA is TGCGCCAGCAGCCAAAATCGGGGCGGGAATGAGCAGTTCTTC. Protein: CASSQNRGGNEQFF.

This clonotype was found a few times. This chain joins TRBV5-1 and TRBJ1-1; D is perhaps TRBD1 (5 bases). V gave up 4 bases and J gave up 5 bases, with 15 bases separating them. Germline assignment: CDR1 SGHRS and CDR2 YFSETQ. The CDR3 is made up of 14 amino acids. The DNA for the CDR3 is TGCGCCAGCAGCGGGACCGCGGGTCAGACTGAAGCTTTCTTT. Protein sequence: CASSGTAGQTEAFF.

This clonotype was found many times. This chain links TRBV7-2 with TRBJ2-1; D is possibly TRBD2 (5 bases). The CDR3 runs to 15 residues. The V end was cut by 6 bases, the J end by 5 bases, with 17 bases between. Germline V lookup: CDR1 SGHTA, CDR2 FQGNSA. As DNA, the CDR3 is TGTGCCAGCAGATCCAGATCTGGACTCCACAATGAGCAGTTCTTC. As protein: CASRSRSGLHNEQFF. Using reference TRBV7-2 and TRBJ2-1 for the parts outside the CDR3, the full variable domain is GAGVSQSPSNKVTEKGKDVELRCDPISGHTALYWYRQSLGQGLEFLIYFQGNSAPDKSGLPSDRFSAERTGGSVSTLTIQRTQQEDSAVYLCASRSRSGLHNEQFFGPGTRLTVL.

CDR3 DNA sequence: TGTGCCAGCAGCGGGGGCGCGGACAACTATGGCTACACCTTC. It codes for CASSGGADNYGYTF. The gene calls are TRBV5-4 and TRBJ1-2; TRBD1 might be the D (6 bases). Germline CDR1 and CDR2: SGHNT and YYREEE (reference sequence). V lost 4 bases and J lost 2, with 12 bases in between. The length of the CDR3 is 14 residues.

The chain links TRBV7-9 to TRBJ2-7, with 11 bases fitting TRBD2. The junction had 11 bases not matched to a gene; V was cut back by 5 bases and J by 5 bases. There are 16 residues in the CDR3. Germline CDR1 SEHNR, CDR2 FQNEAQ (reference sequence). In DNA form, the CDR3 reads TGTGCCAGCAGCCTTGCGGAGACTAGCGGGATTGACGAGCAGTACTTC. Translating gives CASSLAETSGIDEQYF. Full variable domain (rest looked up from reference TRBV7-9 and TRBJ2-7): DTGVSQNPRHKITKRGQNVTFRCDPISEHNRLYWYRQTLGQGPEFLTYFQNEAQLEKSRLLSDRFSAERPKGSFSTLEIQRTEQGDSAMYLCASSLAETSGIDEQYFGPGTRLTVT.

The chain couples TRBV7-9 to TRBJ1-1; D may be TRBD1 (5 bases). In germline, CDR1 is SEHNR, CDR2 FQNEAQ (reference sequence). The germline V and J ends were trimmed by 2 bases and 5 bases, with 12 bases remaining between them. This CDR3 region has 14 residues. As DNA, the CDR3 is TGTGCCAGCAGCTTAAATACGGGGGGGACTGAAGCTTTCTTT. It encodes CASSLNTGGTEAFF.

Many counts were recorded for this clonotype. This CDR3 reads CSARVGKQETQYF. The CDR3 nucleotides read TGCAGTGCTAGAGTAGGAAAACAAGAGACCCAGTACTTC. V gene TRBV20-1 combines with J gene TRBJ2-5; D remains ambiguous. Trimming removed 1 base at V and 2 bases at J, with 8 bases between. The CDR3 contains 13 residues. Germline CDR1 reads DFQATT; CDR2 reads SNEGSKA (reference sequence).

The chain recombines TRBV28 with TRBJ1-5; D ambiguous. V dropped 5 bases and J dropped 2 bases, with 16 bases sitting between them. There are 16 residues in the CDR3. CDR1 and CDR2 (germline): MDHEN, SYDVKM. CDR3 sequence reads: CASSPTDPWGNQPQHF. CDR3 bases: TGTGCCAGCAGTCCCACCGACCCCTGGGGCAATCAGCCCCAGCATTTT.

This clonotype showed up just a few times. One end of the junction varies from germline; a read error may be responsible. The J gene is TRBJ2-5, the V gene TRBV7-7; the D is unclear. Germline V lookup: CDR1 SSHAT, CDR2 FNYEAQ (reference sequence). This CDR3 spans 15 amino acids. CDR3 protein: CASSLSQKRQETQYF. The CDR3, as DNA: TGTGCTAGCAGCTTGTCCCAAAAGAGGCAAGAGACCCAGTACTTC.

The CDR3 DNA is TGTGCCAGTAGTATAGCAAACAGACAGAACACTGAAGCTTTCTTT. Amino acid sequence: CASSIANRQNTEAFF. The rearrangement joins TRBV19 to TRBJ1-1; D is unresolved. The V and J ends lost 1 base and 1 base respectively, with 10 bases between them. The germline V gene encodes CDR1 LNHDA and CDR2 SQIVND (reference sequence). This CDR3 has 15 residues.

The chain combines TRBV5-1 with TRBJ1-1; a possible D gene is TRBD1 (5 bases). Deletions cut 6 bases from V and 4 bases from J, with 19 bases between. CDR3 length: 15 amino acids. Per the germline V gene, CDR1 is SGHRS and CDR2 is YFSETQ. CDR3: CASTLLGAPSTEAFF. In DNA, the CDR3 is TGCGCCAGCACCCTTCTTGGGGCCCCCAGCACTGAAGCTTTCTTT.

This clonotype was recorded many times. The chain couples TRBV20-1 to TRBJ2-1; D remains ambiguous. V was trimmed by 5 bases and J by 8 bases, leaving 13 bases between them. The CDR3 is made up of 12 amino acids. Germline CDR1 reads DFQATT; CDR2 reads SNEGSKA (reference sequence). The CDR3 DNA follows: TGCAGTGCTCCTGATAACACCGATGAGCAGTTCTTC. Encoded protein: CSAPDNTDEQFF.

CDR3 DNA sequence: TGTGCCAGCAGTTTATGTGCTAGCGGGTCGGGAGATACGCAGTATTTT. This codes for CASSLCASGSGDTQYF. The chain carries TRBV12-3 or TRBV12-4 and TRBJ2-3; 8 bases fit TRBD2. The CDR3 loop spans 16 amino acids. The trim removed 2 bases at V and 5 bases at J, leaving 9 bases unmatched.